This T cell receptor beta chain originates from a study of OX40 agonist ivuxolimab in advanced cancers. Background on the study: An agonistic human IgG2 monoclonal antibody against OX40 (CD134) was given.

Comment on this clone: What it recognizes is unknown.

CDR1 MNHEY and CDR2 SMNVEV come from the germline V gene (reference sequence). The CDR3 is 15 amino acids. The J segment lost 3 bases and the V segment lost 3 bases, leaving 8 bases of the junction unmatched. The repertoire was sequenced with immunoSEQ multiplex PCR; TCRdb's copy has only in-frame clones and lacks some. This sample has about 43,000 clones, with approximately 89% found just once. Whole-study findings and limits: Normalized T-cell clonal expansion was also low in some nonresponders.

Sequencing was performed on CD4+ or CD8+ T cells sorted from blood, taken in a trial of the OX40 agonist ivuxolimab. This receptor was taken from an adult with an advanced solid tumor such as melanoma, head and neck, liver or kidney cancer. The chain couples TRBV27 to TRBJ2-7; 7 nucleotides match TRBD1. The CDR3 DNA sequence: TGTGCCAGCAGTTTCTCTACAGGGGTTGTCTACGAGCAGTACTTC. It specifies CASSFSTGVVYEQYF.